Listed here is a single TCR beta chain. The sample belongs to a study of blood T cell repertoires in COVID-19. The overall study: PBMCs, B-cell-depleted T cells, or T cells provided the cDNA or gDNA that made up the material.

Germline V gene data show CDR1 as LNHNV and CDR2 as YYDKDF (reference sequence). The V and J ends lost 1 base and 0 bases respectively, with 10 bases between them. CDR3 length: 15 residues. Per the authors' pipeline: Estimated nucleated cell counts came from reference gene primer amplification. Clones were sequenced by immunoSEQ multiplex PCR, and TCRdb holds only the in-frame ones, with some missing. V and J calls and clone size come straight from that table; D and trimming were deduced from the DNA. The sample holds over 200,000 clones, under 90% seen once. Donors in Cohort 3 counted as recovered after two negative PCRs, clearance, or symptom resolution.

This sequence originates from a man between 18 and 29 years old who had recovered from COVID-19. The chain combines TRBV15 with TRBJ2-7; possible D gene TRBD2, 5 bases. Material for sequencing was PBMCs or T cells enriched from blood (not recorded which). The CDR3 loop reads CATSRGVGASYEQYF. The CDR3 nucleotides read TGTGCCACCAGCAGAGGGGTGGGAGCCTCCTACGAGCAGTACTTC.